The 15 T cell receptor beta chains below come from one sample, sequenced in a study of siplizumab effects on memory and regulatory T cells. TCRdb's copy holds only in-frame clones and misses some; the assay was immunoSEQ multiplex PCR. Counted here are nearly 85,000 clones, roughly 87% occurring once; the ten biggest clones make up less than 2%. The sample consisted of Tregs sorted from blood. The receptors stem from a human donor in good health.

The rearrangement uses TRBV5-3 and TRBJ2-3; 7 nucleotides agree with TRBD2. TRBV5-3 falls under the ORF class, with uncertain function. The length of the CDR3 is 15 residues. The trim removed 4 bases at V and 5 bases at J, leaving 10 bases unmatched. As DNA, the CDR3 is TGTGCCAGAAGCCGGAGCGGGACCCAGGGAGATACGCAGTATTTT. Protein sequence: CARSRSGTQGDTQYF.

The chain is built from TRBV18 and TRBJ2-1; 10 bases fit TRBD2. This CDR3 has 14 amino acids. J gave up 8 bases and V 5 bases, and 6 bases lay outside the gene matches. Germline V gene data show CDR1 as KGHSH and CDR2 as LQKENI. CDR3 in DNA: TGTGCCAGCTCAGTCCTAGCGGGGGTCGATGAGCAGTTCTTC. Translation: CASSVLAGVDEQFF.

This CDR3 reads CASSYSTRTGQVQYF. The DNA for the CDR3 is TGTGCCAGCAGTTACTCGACTAGGACAGGGCAGGTGCAGTACTTC. The J gene is TRBJ2-7, the V gene TRBV6-6, with 8 bases fitting TRBD1. Germline V CDR1 and CDR2: MNHNY, SVGAGI (reference sequence). Losses at the gene ends were 0 bases for V and 9 bases for J; bases not matched to a gene: 10. The CDR3 contains 15 residues.

The chain recombines TRBV25-1 with TRBJ2-3; D is unclear. Germline assignment: CDR1 MGHDK and CDR2 SYGVNS. The CDR3 extends over 12 amino acids. V lost 8 bases and J 6 bases, leaving 12 bases between the germline ends. CDR3 in amino acids: CASRTYYDTQYF. Written as DNA, the CDR3 is TGTGCCAGCCGGACGTATTACGATACGCAGTATTTT.

The chain joins TRBV10-3 to TRBJ1-2; D is possibly TRBD1 (6 bases). Per the germline V gene, CDR1 is ENHRY and CDR2 is SYGVKD. The CDR3 length is 14 residues. Trimming cost V 5 bases and J 5 bases, with 15 bases left between them. The CDR3 DNA reads as TGTGCCATCAGTAATCGGGACACTCAATATGGCTACACCTTC. Protein: CAISNRDTQYGYTF.

This sequence joins TRBV7-2 and TRBJ2-3; TRBD1 might be the D (6 bases). This CDR3 is 14 amino acids long. V was cut by 2 bases and J by 4 bases, with 10 bases left in between. Germline V CDR1 and CDR2: SGHTA, FQGNSA. In DNA form, the CDR3 reads TGTGCCAGCAGCTTAAACAGGGTAGCAGATACGCAGTATTTT. Encoded protein: CASSLNRVADTQYF.

This chain connects TRBV13 to TRBJ2-3; TRBD2 aligns across 7 bases. From germline, CDR1 is PRHDT and CDR2 FYEKMQ (reference sequence). The CDR3 runs 17 residues. Germline trimming cut 2 bases from V and 3 bases from J; bases unmatched to any gene: 11. CDR3: CASSLPTRDYRTDTQYF. In DNA, the CDR3 is TGTGCCAGCAGCTTACCCACCCGGGACTACAGAACAGATACGCAGTATTTT. Drawing the rest from reference TRBV13 and TRBJ2-3, the complete variable domain is AAGVIQSPRHLIKEKRETATLKCYPIPRHDTVYWYQQGPGQDPQFLISFYEKMQSDKGSIPDRFSAQQFSDYHSELNMSSLELGDSALYFCASSLPTRDYRTDTQYFGPGTRLTVL.

This clone showed up just once. The gene calls are TRBV19 and TRBJ2-2; D is possibly TRBD1 or TRBD2 (5 bases each). There are 16 residues in the CDR3. Germline loops: CDR1 LNHDA, CDR2 SQIVND (reference sequence). With 5 bases removed from V and 1 base from J, the gap between germline ends came to 14 bases. CDR3 amino acids: CASSGFGTQNTGELFF. The CDR3 bases are TGTGCCAGTAGTGGTTTCGGGACCCAGAACACCGGGGAGCTGTTTTTT.

The chain links TRBV9 to TRBJ2-3; either TRBD1 or TRBD2 may fit D (6 bases each). Germline-derived CDR1 and CDR2 are SGDLS and YYNGEE. The V and J ends lost 2 bases and 1 base respectively, with 8 bases between them. This CDR3 has 14 amino acids. The CDR3 loop is CASSVGGRTDTQYF. Written as DNA, the CDR3 is TGTGCCAGCAGCGTCGGGGGCCGCACAGATACGCAGTATTTT.

J is TRBJ1-2 and V is TRBV18; maybe TRBD1 (6 bases). CDR3 length: 14 residues. The germline V gene has CDR1 KGHSH and CDR2 LQKENI. The V end was cut by 3 bases, the J end by 4 bases, with 12 bases between. The CDR3 sequence is CASSPREQGYGYTF. The CDR3 DNA reads as TGTGCCAGCTCACCCCGAGAACAGGGCTATGGCTACACCTTC. Based on the CDR3 plus reference TRBV18 and TRBJ1-2, the full variable domain is NAGVMQNPRHLVRRRGQEARLRCSPMKGHSHVYWYRQLPEEGLKFMVYLQKENIIDESGMPKERFSAEFPKEGPSILRIQQVVRGDSAAYFCASSPREQGYGYTFGSGTRLTVV.

The chain is built from TRBV7-3 and TRBJ2-5; 11 bases map to TRBD2. Germline V gene lookup returns CDR1 SGHTA and CDR2 FQGTGA. The CDR3 is made up of 17 amino acids. V lost 2 bases to trimming and J lost 4 bases; unmatched junction nucleotides: 9. Here the CDR3 reads CASSLGISGGAGETQYF. CDR3 coding DNA: TGTGCCAGCAGCTTAGGGATTAGCGGGGGGGCCGGAGAGACCCAGTACTTC.

The chain employs TRBV11-3 and TRBJ1-1, with D possibly TRBD1 on 6 matching bases. The CDR3 runs to 14 residues. The V and J ends lost 4 bases and 4 bases respectively, with 13 bases between them. Germline V gene sequence: CDR1 SGHNT, CDR2 YENEEA. CDR3 DNA sequence: TGTGCCAGCAGCTCGCGAACGGGGGCCACTGAAGCTTTCTTT. It specifies CASSSRTGATEAFF.

This chain links TRBV5-1 with TRBJ1-1; 7 positions agree with TRBD1. This CDR3 has 16 amino acids. Germline CDR1 reads SGHRS; CDR2 reads YFSETQ. The J segment lost 1 base and the V segment lost 1 base, leaving 7 bases of the junction unmatched. CDR3 sequence: CASSLPRGESNTEAFF. CDR3 nucleotides: TGCGCCAGCAGCTTGCCCAGGGGGGAATCGAACACTGAAGCTTTCTTT.

The chain recombines TRBV5-5 with TRBJ2-5; TRBD2 aligns across 9 bases. V dropped 3 bases and J dropped 5; count of bases not matched to a gene: 5. The CDR3 runs 14 residues. Germline CDR1 and CDR2: SGHKS and YYEKEE (reference sequence). The CDR3 is CASSYGSGGETQYF. As DNA, the CDR3 is TGTGCCAGCAGCTACGGTAGCGGGGGCGAGACCCAGTACTTC.

This clone was recorded once. The CDR3, as DNA: TGTGCCAGCAGCTTAGTTGCTGATACGCAGTATTTT. Translation gives CASSLVADTQYF. The chain carries TRBV7-6 and TRBJ2-3; no firm D call. The length of the CDR3 is 12 residues. V lost 1 base and J lost 6, with 5 bases in between. Germline CDR1 reads SGHVS; CDR2 reads FNYEAQ. The full variable domain, in which reference TRBV7-6 and TRBJ2-3 provide the parts outside the CDR3, is GAGVSQSPRYKVTKRGQDVALRCDPISGHVSLYWYRQALGQGPEFLTYFNYEAQQDKSGLPNDRFSAERPEGSISTLTIQRTEQRDSAMYRCASSLVADTQYFGPGTRLTVL.